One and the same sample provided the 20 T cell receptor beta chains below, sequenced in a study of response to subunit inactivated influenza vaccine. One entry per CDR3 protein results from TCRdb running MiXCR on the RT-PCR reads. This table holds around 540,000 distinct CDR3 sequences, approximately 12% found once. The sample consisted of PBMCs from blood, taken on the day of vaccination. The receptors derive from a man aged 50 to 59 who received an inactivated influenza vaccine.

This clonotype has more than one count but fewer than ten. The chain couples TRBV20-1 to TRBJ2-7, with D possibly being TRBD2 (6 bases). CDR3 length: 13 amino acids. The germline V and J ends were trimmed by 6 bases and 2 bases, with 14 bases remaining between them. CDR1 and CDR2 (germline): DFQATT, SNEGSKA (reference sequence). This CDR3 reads CSAGWGLTYEQYF. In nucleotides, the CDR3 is TGCAGTGCCGGATGGGGACTTACCTACGAGCAGTACTTC.

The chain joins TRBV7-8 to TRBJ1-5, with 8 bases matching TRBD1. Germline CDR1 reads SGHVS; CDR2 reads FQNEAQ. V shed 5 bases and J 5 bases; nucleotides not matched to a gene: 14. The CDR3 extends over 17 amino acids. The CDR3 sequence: CASSNPRGQGRYQPQHF. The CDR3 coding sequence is TGTGCCAGCAGCAACCCTCGCGGACAGGGACGTTATCAGCCCCAGCATTTT.

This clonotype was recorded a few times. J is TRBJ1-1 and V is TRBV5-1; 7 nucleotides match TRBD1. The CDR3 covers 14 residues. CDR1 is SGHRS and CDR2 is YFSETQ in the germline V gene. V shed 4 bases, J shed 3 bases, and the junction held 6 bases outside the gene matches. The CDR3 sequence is CASSRGDRDTEAFF. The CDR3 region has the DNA TGCGCCAGCAGCCGGGGAGACAGGGACACTGAAGCTTTCTTT.

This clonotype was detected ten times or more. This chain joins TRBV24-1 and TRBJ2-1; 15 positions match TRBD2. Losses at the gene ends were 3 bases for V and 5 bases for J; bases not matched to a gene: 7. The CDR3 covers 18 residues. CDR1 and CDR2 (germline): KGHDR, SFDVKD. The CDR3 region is CATSDTGTSGRLDNEQFF. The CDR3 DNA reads TGTGCCACCAGTGATACCGGGACTAGCGGGAGGTTGGACAATGAGCAGTTCTTC.

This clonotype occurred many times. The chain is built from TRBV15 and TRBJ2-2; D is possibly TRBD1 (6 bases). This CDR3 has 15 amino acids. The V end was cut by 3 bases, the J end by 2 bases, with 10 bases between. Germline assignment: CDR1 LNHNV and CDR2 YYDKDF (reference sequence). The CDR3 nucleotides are TGTGCCACCAGCAGCCGGGACACTAACACCGGGGAGCTGTTTTTT. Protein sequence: CATSSRDTNTGELFF.

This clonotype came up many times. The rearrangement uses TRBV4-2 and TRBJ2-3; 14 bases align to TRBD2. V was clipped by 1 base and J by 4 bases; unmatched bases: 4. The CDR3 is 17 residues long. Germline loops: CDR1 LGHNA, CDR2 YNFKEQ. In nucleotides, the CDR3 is TGTGCCAGCAGCCAAGGAGGACTAGCGGGGGGATCAGATACGCAGTATTTT. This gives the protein CASSQGGLAGGSDTQYF.

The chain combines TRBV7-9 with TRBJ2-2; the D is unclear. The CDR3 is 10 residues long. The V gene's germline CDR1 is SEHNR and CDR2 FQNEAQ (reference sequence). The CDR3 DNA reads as TGTGTCGTGGGAACCGGGGAGCTGTTTTTT. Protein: CVVGTGELFF.

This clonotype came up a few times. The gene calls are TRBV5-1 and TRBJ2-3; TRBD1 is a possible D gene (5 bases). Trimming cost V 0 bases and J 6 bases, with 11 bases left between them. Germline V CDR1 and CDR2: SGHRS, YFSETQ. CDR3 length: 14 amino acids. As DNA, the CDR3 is TGCGCCAGCAGCTTGGACAGGCCGCTGGATACGCAGTATTTT. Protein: CASSLDRPLDTQYF.

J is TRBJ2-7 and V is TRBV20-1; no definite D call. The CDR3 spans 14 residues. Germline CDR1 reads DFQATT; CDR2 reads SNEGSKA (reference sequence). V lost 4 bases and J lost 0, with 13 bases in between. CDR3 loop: CSATDKADSYEQYF. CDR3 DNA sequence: TGCAGTGCTACCGACAAGGCCGACTCCTACGAGCAGTACTTC.

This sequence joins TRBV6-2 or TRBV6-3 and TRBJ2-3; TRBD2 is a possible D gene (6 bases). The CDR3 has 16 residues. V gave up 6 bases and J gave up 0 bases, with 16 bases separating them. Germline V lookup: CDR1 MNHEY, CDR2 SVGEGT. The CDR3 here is CASRPPGRGSTDTQYF. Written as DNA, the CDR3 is TGTGCCAGCAGACCGCCGGGGCGGGGTAGCACAGATACGCAGTATTTT.

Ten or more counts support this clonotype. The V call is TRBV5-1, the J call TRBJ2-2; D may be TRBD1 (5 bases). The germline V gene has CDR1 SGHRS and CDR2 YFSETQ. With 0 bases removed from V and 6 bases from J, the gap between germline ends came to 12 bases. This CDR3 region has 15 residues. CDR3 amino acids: CASSLVQGAAGELFF. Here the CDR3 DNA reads TGCGCCAGCAGCTTGGTACAAGGGGCCGCCGGGGAGCTGTTTTTT.

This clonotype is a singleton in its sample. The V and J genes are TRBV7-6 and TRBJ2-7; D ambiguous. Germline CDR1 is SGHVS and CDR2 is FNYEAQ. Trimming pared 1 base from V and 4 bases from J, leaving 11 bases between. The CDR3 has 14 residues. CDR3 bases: TGTGCCAGCAGCTTAGAGCCGGGTGGGTACGAGCAGTACTTC. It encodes CASSLEPGGYEQYF.

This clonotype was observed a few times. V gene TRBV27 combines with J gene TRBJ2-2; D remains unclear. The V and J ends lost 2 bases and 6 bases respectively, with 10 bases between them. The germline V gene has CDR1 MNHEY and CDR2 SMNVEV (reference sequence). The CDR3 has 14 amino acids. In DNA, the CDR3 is TGTGCCAGCAGTTTAAATTCTTATCCCGGGGAGCTGTTTTTT. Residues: CASSLNSYPGELFF.

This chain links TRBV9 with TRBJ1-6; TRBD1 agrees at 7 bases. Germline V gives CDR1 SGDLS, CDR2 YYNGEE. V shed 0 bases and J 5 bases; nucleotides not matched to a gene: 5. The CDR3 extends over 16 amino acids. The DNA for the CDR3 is TGTGCCAGCAGCGTAGACGGGACAGTCAATAATTCACCCCTCCACTTT. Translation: CASSVDGTVNNSPLHF.

This chain's CDR3 is CASSLGEHQTQETQYF. CDR3 sequence (DNA): TGCGCCAGCAGCTTGGGAGAACATCAAACCCAAGAGACCCAGTACTTC. The chain carries TRBV5-1 and TRBJ2-5; D is uncertain. Germline values: CDR1 SGHRS, CDR2 YFSETQ. The CDR3 runs 16 residues. V shed 0 bases and J shed 1 base, with 13 bases lying between them.

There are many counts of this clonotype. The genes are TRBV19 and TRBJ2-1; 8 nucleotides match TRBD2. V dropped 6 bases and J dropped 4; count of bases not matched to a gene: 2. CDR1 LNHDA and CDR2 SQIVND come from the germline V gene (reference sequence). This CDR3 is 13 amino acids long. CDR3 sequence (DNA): TGTGCCAGTAGCGGGAGGGGTTACAATGAGCAGTTCTTC. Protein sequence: CASSGRGYNEQFF.

The CDR3 region is CASLDRGLSPLHF. As DNA, the CDR3 is TGTGCCAGCTTGGACAGGGGGCTTTCACCCCTCCACTTT. The chain joins TRBV6-2 or TRBV6-3 to TRBJ1-6; TRBD1 matches 11 bases. This CDR3 contains 13 residues. With 8 bases clipped from V and 9 bases from J, the junction kept 3 bases outside the gene matches. The germline V gene encodes CDR1 MNHEY and CDR2 SVGEGT.

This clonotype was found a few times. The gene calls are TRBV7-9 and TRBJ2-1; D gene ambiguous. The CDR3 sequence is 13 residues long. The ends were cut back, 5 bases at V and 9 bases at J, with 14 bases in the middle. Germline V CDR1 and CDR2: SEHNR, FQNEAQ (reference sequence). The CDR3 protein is CASSLRPDSEQFF. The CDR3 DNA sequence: TGTGCCAGCAGCCTACGGCCGGATAGTGAGCAGTTCTTC.

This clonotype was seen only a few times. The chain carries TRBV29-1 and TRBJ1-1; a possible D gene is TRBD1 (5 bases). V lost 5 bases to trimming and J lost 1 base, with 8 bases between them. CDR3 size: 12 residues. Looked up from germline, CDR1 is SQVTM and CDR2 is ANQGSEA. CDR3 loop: CSVSDTNTEAFF. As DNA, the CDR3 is TGCAGCGTTTCGGACACGAACACTGAAGCTTTCTTT.

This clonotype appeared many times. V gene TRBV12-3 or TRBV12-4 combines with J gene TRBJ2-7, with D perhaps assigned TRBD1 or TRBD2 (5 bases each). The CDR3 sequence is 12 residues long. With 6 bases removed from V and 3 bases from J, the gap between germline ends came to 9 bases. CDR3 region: CASRRGDYEQYF. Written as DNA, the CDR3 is TGTGCCAGCAGACGAGGGGACTACGAGCAGTACTTC.